The 14 T cell receptor beta chains below come from one sample, sequenced in a study of beta chain features in type 1 diabetes. The entirety of the isolated RNA underwent reverse transcription, so expressed TCRB transcripts were sequenced. Assay used: immunoSEQ multiplex PCR; TCRdb lists only in-frame clones, some missing. The repertoire holds fewer than 65,000 clones, around three fifths seen once, with 2% to 2.5% in the top ten. Sequencing was carried out using Tregs from blood. The receptor source for this set is a woman in her late teens or twenties in good health.

The rearrangement joins TRBV6-6 to TRBJ2-2; 8 positions agree with TRBD2. CDR1 MNHNY and CDR2 SVGAGI come from the germline V gene (reference sequence). J was trimmed by 0 bases and V by 0 bases; bases with no gene match: 0. CDR3 length: 16 amino acids. CDR3 sequence: CASSYSGLANTGELFF. The CDR3 coding sequence is TGTGCCAGCAGTTACTCGGGACTAGCGAACACCGGGGAGCTGTTTTTT.

The chain has TRBV30 and TRBJ2-3, with D possibly TRBD1 on 5 matching bases. Trimming cost V 3 bases and J 0 bases, with 10 bases left between them. The germline V gene encodes CDR1 GTSNPN and CDR2 SVGIG (reference sequence). The CDR3 runs to 14 residues. For the CDR3, the DNA is TGTGCCTGGAGAACCGGACACAGCACAGATACGCAGTATTTT. It yields the protein CAWRTGHSTDTQYF.

J is TRBJ2-2 and V is TRBV7-2, with 9 nucleotides matching TRBD1. After removal of 6 bases from V and 4 bases from J, the junction contained 9 bases not matched to a gene. Per the germline V gene, CDR1 is SGHTA and CDR2 is FQGNSA. The CDR3 sequence is 16 residues long. The CDR3 region has the DNA TGTGCCAGCAGACCTAGGACAGGGGCCTTCACCGGGGAGCTGTTTTTT. It codes for CASRPRTGAFTGELFF.

The rearrangement joins TRBV2 to TRBJ2-1, with no clear D. CDR3 length: 15 residues. Germline values: CDR1 SNHLY, CDR2 FYNNEI. The germline V and J ends were trimmed by 3 bases and 2 bases, with 11 bases remaining between them. The CDR3 DNA reads TGTGCCAGCAGTGACCCCCCAGGAACCTACAATGAGCAGTTCTTC. Residues: CASSDPPGTYNEQFF.

The J gene is TRBJ2-5, the V gene TRBV9; TRBD2 might be the D (5 bases). CDR1 SGDLS and CDR2 YYNGEE come from the germline V gene. This CDR3 region has 15 residues. V was shortened by 0 bases and J by 0 bases, with 9 bases between the two germline ends. The DNA of the CDR3 is TGTGCCAGCAGCGTAGGTCACGGGAACCAAGAGACCCAGTACTTC. It specifies CASSVGHGNQETQYF.

The rearrangement uses TRBV30 and TRBJ2-7; 9 nucleotides agree with TRBD1. The CDR3 loop spans 14 amino acids. Trimming at V came to 3 bases and at J to 6 bases, leaving 9 bases not matched to a gene. Germline CDR1 and CDR2: GTSNPN and SVGIG (reference sequence). The CDR3, as DNA: TGTGCCTGGAGCCGCGTGGGACAGGGTAGCGAGCAGTACTTC. This codes for CAWSRVGQGSEQYF.

The chain combines TRBV6-1 with TRBJ1-1; 8 positions match TRBD1. The germline CDR1 and CDR2 sequences are MNHNS and SASEGT. This CDR3 is 12 amino acids long. V lost 10 bases to trimming and J lost 7 bases; unmatched junction nucleotides: 8. The CDR3 protein is CATSDRGGEAFF. The CDR3 DNA is TGTGCCACTTCCGACAGGGGAGGTGAAGCTTTCTTT.

This clone was recorded a few times. This sequence joins TRBV4-2 and TRBJ2-7; D is unclear. Germline-derived CDR1 and CDR2 are LGHNA and YNFKEQ. This CDR3 region has 15 residues. V lost 4 bases and J lost 2, with 15 bases in between. The CDR3 DNA reads as TGTGCCAGCAGCCCCAGCCACGGGTTGGCCTACGAGCAGTACTTC. It is translated as CASSPSHGLAYEQYF.

With regard to this clone: Since a much larger clone is just one base distant, this may be a read error. The sample holds other DNA sequences that translate to the same CDR3. This CDR3 is CASSQDAQEQGIQYF. DNA for the CDR3: TGTGCCAGCAGCCAAGATGCGCAGGAACAGGGCATTCAGTACTTC. J is TRBJ2-4 and V is TRBV5-4; D may be TRBD1 (6 bases). Trimming cost V 4 bases and J 9 bases, with 20 bases left between them. This CDR3 is built from 15 residues. CDR1 and CDR2 (germline): SGHNT, YYREEE (reference sequence).

The chain recombines TRBV6-5 with TRBJ2-7; D perhaps matches TRBD2 (6 bases). Trimming took 0 bases from V and 4 from J, leaving 10 bases between them. This CDR3 region has 14 residues. Germline V gene lookup returns CDR1 MNHEY and CDR2 SVGAGI. The CDR3 loop is CASSYSRGPYEQYF. The CDR3 DNA reads as TGTGCCAGCAGTTACTCGCGGGGCCCTTACGAGCAGTACTTC.

The V gene is TRBV11-2, the J gene TRBJ2-2; a possible D gene is TRBD1 (6 bases). This CDR3 is 15 amino acids long. From germline, CDR1 is SGHAT and CDR2 FQNNGV. Deletions cut 5 bases from V and 8 bases from J, with 18 bases between. CDR3 sequence (DNA): TGTGCCAGCAGCCTACCCAGGGGAGTTTGGGGGGAGCTGTTTTTT. Translation gives CASSLPRGVWGELFF.

The V call is TRBV7-3, the J call TRBJ1-1; D not certain. V was trimmed by 3 bases and J by 0 bases, leaving 5 bases between them. Per the germline V gene, CDR1 is SGHTA and CDR2 is FQGTGA. The length of the CDR3 is 13 residues. Here the CDR3 reads CASSFNLNTEAFF. The CDR3 coding sequence is TGTGCCAGCAGCTTCAATCTGAACACTGAAGCTTTCTTT.

The chain joins TRBV4-1 to TRBJ2-3; D might be TRBD1 (6 bases). This CDR3 comprises 15 residues. Trimming removed 0 bases at V and 8 bases at J, with 15 bases between. Germline CDR1 is MGHRA and CDR2 is YSYEKL. The DNA for the CDR3 is TGCGCCAGCAGCCAAGATCGGCAGGGGAGAGGTACGCAGTATTTT. It codes for CASSQDRQGRGTQYF.

As for this clone: The germline gene is not matched at one end of the junction; a read error may be the cause. J is TRBJ1-1 and V is TRBV5-1; D might be TRBD1 (6 bases). There are 12 residues in the CDR3. The germline V gene encodes CDR1 SGHRS and CDR2 YFSETQ. CDR3 nucleotide sequence: TGCGCCAGCAGCCCGGCGAGAGGACAGTGGGCCTTT. Its protein product is CASSPARGQWAF.